One and the same sample provided the 13 T cell receptor beta chains below, sequenced in a study of metastatic and nonmetastatic thyroid tumors (dated by TCRdb to the early 2020s). The library was generated by PCR. The sequencing machine was an Illumina HiSeq 4000. The public sequencing data were trimmed at Q25 with fastp and processed into clonotypes with MiXCR by TCRdb, which kept only in-frame beta chains. The sample table contains about 35,000 clones; only one count was recorded for approximately 30% of them. The top ten hold approximately 8% of the sample. No patient had received any treatment before thyroid surgery. Sequencing was performed on blood. The receptors shown here come from a female donor with papillary thyroid cancer or a benign thyroid nodule (not recorded which). Some clones in this sample may be carry-over from other donors' samples.

The rearrangement joins TRBV4-1 to TRBJ1-1, with a possible D match to TRBD1 (6 bases). Per the germline V gene, CDR1 is MGHRA and CDR2 is YSYEKL. Deletions cut 4 bases from V and 3 bases from J, with 15 bases between. The CDR3 is 15 amino acids. CDR3 amino acids: CASSPPGRGHTEAFF. The CDR3 bases are TGCGCCAGCAGCCCCCCAGGACGGGGGCACACTGAAGCTTTCTTT.

This rearrangement joins TRBV6-2 or TRBV6-3 to TRBJ1-2; 8 bases line up with TRBD1. CDR1 is MNHEY and CDR2 is SVGEGT in the germline V gene. The CDR3 extends over 16 amino acids. Trimming at V came to 0 bases and at J to 0 bases, leaving 3 bases not matched to a gene. The CDR3: CASSYSGQGANYGYTF. In nucleotides, the CDR3 is TGTGCCAGCAGTTACTCCGGACAGGGCGCTAACTATGGCTACACCTTC.

This clone was detected many times. The chain joins TRBV28 to TRBJ1-6; D unresolved. Trimming pared 7 bases from V and 10 bases from J, leaving 17 bases between. The CDR3 totals 14 residues. CDR1 is MDHEN, CDR2 SYDVKM, per germline. Written as DNA, the CDR3 is TGTGCCAGCACCCAATCCAGTTTTTTCTCACCCCTCCACTTT. This sequence encodes CASTQSSFFSPLHF.

Comment on this clone: One junction end disagrees with the germline gene, perhaps due to a read error. The chain combines TRBV6-2 or TRBV6-3 with TRBJ1-1; possible D gene TRBD1, 6 bases. Germline CDR1 is MNHEY and CDR2 is SVGEGT. The CDR3 totals 12 residues. The CDR3 nucleotides are TGTGTCAGCAGAGCAGGGGACACTGAAGCTTCCTTT. It specifies CVSRAGDTEASF.

This clone was picked up many times. This chain joins TRBV4-2 and TRBJ2-6; D call uncertain. Trimming left V 2 bases short and J 0 bases short, with 8 bases between. Per germline, CDR1 LGHNA and CDR2 YNFKEQ. The CDR3 is 16 amino acids. The CDR3 DNA reads TGTGCCAGCAGCCAATATAAAAACTCTGGGGCCAACGTCCTGACTTTC. Translated: CASSQYKNSGANVLTF.

The V call is TRBV28, the J call TRBJ2-7; 7 nucleotides line up with TRBD2. The J segment lost 3 bases and the V segment lost 7 bases, leaving 6 bases of the junction unmatched. The CDR3 length is 13 residues. Germline values: CDR1 MDHEN, CDR2 SYDVKM. DNA of the CDR3: TGTGCCAGCACACTAGCGAGGGGCTACGAGCAGTACTTC. This sequence encodes CASTLARGYEQYF.

This clone was detected ten times or more. This chain connects TRBV28 to TRBJ2-1; D gene ambiguous. The germline V gene has CDR1 MDHEN and CDR2 SYDVKM. V was shortened by 2 bases and J by 0 bases, with 8 bases between the two germline ends. This CDR3 is 15 amino acids long. The CDR3 sequence is CASSLADSSYNEQFF. As DNA, the CDR3 is TGTGCCAGCAGTTTAGCGGATAGCTCCTACAATGAGCAGTTCTTC.

This clone has at least ten counts. The chain is built from TRBV13 and TRBJ2-7, with 13 positions matching TRBD2. CDR1 is PRHDT, CDR2 FYEKMQ, per germline (reference sequence). With 5 bases clipped from V and 8 bases from J, the junction kept 15 bases outside the gene matches. There are 17 residues in the CDR3. This CDR3 is CASSIKKLAGGPWKQYF. CDR3 nucleotide sequence: TGTGCCAGCAGCATAAAGAAACTAGCGGGAGGGCCTTGGAAGCAGTACTTC.

This clone was seen more than once but under ten times. The V call is TRBV30, the J call TRBJ1-4; TRBD1 matches at 7 bases. The CDR3 is 16 residues long. From germline, CDR1 is GTSNPN and CDR2 SVGIG (reference sequence). V trimming: 1 base; J trimming: 0 bases; junction bases outside the gene matches: 5. The CDR3 bases are TGTGCCTGGAGTGGCGGGACAGCAGCAACTAATGAAAAACTGTTTTTT. It specifies CAWSGGTAATNEKLFF.

This clone has more than one count but fewer than ten. The rearrangement joins TRBV27 to TRBJ2-1; D gene ambiguous. The CDR3 is 14 residues long. CDR1 is MNHEY and CDR2 is SMNVEV in the germline V gene (reference sequence). Between the trimmed V and J ends, which lost 6 bases and 2 bases, there was a span of 11 bases. The CDR3 sequence: CASRWAIPYNEQFF. The CDR3 DNA reads as TGTGCCAGCAGATGGGCGATCCCCTACAATGAGCAGTTCTTC.

The rearrangement uses TRBV18 and TRBJ1-2; D ambiguous. This CDR3 is 14 amino acids long. The V gene lost 2 bases and the J gene lost 4 bases, with 11 bases spanning the gap. Germline V lookup: CDR1 KGHSH, CDR2 LQKENI. The DNA for the CDR3 is TGTGCCAGCTCACCAACGGTACAGATCTATGGCTACACCTTC. Its translation is CASSPTVQIYGYTF.

In this sample, this clone turned up many times. The chain recombines TRBV20-1 with TRBJ1-1, with D perhaps matching TRBD1 (6 bases). The CDR3 runs to 12 residues. Looked up from germline, CDR1 is DFQATT and CDR2 is SNEGSKA (reference sequence). The V end lost 0 bases, the J end lost 11 bases, and 13 bases lay between the germline ends. The CDR3 spells CSARDRGEGAFF. The CDR3 DNA reads TGCAGTGCTAGAGACAGGGGTGAAGGGGCTTTCTTT.

This clone was detected many times. The V gene is TRBV5-4, the J gene TRBJ2-7; 8 positions match TRBD2. The CDR3 consists of 15 residues. From germline, CDR1 is SGHNT and CDR2 YYREEE (reference sequence). The ends lost 0 bases at V and 6 bases at J; junction bases unmatched: 8. The CDR3 spells CASSLELVGGGEQYF. CDR3 DNA: TGTGCCAGCAGCTTGGAACTAGTCGGGGGGGGCGAGCAGTACTTC.